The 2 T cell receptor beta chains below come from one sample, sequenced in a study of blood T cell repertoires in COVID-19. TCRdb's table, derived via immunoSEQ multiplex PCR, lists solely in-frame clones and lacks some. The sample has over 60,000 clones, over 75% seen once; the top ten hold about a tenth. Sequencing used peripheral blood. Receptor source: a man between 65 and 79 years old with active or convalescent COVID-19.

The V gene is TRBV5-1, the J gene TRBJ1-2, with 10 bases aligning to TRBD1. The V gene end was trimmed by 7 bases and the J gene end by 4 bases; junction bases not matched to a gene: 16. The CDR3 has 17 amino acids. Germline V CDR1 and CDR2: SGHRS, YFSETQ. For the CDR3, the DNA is TGCGCCAGCGGACCGGGGGACAGGGGCTTTGAATTCTATGGCTACACCTTC. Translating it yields CASGPGDRGFEFYGYTF.

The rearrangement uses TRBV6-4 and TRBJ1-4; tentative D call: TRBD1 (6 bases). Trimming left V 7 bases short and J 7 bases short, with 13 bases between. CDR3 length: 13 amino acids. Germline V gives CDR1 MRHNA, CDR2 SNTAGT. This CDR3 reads CASTRGAIEKLFF. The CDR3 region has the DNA TGTGCCAGCACCCGGGGGGCGATTGAAAAACTGTTTTTT.